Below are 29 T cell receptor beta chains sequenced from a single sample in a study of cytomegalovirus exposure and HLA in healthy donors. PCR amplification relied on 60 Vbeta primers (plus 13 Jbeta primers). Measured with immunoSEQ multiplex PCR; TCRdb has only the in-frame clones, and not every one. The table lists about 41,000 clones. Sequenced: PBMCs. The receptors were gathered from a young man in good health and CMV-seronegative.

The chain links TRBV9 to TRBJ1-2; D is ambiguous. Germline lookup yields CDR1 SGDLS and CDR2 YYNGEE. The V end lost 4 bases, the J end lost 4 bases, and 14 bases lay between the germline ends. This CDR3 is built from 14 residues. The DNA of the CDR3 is TGTGCCAGCAGCCAATTGACACCACGCTATGGCTACACCTTC. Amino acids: CASSQLTPRYGYTF.

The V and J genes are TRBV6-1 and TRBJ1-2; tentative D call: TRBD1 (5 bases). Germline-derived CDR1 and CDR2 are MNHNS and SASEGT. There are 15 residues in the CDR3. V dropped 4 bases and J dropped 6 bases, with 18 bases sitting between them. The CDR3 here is CASSVRGKVTHGYTF. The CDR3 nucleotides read TGTGCCAGCAGTGTACGGGGGAAGGTGACTCATGGCTACACCTTC.

In nucleotides, the CDR3 is TGTGCCAGCAGCTTAGGGACAGGGCCCACTGAAGCTTTCTTT. Translated, it gives CASSLGTGPTEAFF. This chain uses TRBV7-6 with TRBJ1-1, with TRBD1 matching over 8 bases. Germline V lookup: CDR1 SGHVS, CDR2 FNYEAQ. Germline trimming cut 1 base from V and 4 bases from J; bases unmatched to any gene: 2. There are 14 residues in the CDR3.

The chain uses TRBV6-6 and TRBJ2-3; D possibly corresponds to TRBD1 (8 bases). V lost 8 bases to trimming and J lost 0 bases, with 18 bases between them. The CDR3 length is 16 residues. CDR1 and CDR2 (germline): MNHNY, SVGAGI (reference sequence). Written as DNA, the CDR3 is TGTGCCAGCGGCCAGGGGGCTAGCGGAAGCACAGATACGCAGTATTTT. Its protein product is CASGQGASGSTDTQYF.

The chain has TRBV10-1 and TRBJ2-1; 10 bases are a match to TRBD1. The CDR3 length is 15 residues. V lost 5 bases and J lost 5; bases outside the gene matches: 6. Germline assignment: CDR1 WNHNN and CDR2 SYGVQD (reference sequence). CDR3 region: CASSTPGQGNNEQFF. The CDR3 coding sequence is TGCGCCAGCAGTACCCCGGGACAGGGGAACAATGAGCAGTTCTTC.

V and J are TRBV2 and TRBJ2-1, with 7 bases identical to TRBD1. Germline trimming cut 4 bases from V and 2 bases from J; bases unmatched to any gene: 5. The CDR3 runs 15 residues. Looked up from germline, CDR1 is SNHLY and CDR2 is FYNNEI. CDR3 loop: CASSVSGGAYNEQFF. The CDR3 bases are TGTGCCAGCAGTGTCTCAGGGGGAGCCTACAATGAGCAGTTCTTC.

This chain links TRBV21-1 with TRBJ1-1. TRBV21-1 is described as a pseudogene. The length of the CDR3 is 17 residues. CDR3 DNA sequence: TGTGCCAGCAGCAAAGATTACAGCTACGGGGTACGAAGGGAAGCTTTCTTT. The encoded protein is CASSKDYSYGVRREAFF.

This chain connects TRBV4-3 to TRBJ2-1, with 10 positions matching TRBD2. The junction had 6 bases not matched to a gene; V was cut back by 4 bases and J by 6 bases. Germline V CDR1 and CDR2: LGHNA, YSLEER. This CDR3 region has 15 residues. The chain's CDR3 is CASSLGTSEANEQFF. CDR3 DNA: TGCGCCAGCAGCCTCGGGACTAGCGAGGCCAATGAGCAGTTCTTC.

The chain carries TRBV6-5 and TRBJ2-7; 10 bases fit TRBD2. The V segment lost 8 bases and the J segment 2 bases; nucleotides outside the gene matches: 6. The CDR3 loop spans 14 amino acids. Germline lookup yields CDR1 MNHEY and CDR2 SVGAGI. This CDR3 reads CASGLAGVAYEQYF. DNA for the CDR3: TGTGCCAGCGGGCTAGCGGGAGTGGCCTACGAGCAGTACTTC.

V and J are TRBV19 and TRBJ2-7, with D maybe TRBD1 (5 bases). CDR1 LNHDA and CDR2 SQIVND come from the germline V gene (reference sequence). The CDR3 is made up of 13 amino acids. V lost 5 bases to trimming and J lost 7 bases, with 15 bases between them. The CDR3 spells CASSPHQSGEQYF. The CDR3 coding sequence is TGTGCCAGTAGTCCCCACCAGTCAGGGGAGCAGTACTTC.

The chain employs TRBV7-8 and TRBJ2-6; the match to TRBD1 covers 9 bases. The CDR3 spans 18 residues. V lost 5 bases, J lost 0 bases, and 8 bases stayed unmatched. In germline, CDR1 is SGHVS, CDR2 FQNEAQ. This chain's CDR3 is CASSPRDRVSSGANVLTF. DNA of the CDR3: TGTGCCAGCAGCCCCCGGGACAGGGTCAGCTCTGGGGCCAACGTCCTGACTTTC. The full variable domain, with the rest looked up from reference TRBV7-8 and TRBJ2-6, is GAGVSQSPRYKVAKRGQDVALRCDPISGHVSLFWYQQALGQGPEFLTYFQNEAQLDKSGLPSDRFFAERPEGSVSTLKIQRTQQEDSAVYLCASSPRDRVSSGANVLTFGAGSRLTVL.

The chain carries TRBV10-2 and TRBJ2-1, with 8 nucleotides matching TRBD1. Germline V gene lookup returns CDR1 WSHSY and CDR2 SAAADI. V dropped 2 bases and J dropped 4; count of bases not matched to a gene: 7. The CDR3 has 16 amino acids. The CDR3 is CASSERRTGLYNEQFF. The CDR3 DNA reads TGCGCCAGCAGTGAGAGGAGGACAGGGTTATACAATGAGCAGTTCTTC.

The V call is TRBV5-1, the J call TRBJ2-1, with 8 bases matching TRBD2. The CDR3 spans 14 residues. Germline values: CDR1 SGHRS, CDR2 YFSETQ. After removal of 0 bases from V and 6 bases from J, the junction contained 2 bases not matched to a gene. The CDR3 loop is CASSLGLAGNEQFF. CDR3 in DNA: TGCGCCAGCAGCTTGGGCCTAGCGGGCAATGAGCAGTTCTTC.

The CDR3 here is CASRDTALDVQFF. CDR3 in DNA: TGTGCCAGCAGGGACACCGCCTTAGATGTGCAGTTCTTC. This chain links TRBV6-5 with TRBJ2-1; weak D call: TRBD1 (5 bases). The CDR3 sequence is 13 residues long. The V gene's germline CDR1 is MNHEY and CDR2 SVGAGI. V dropped 6 bases and J dropped 12 bases, with 18 bases sitting between them.

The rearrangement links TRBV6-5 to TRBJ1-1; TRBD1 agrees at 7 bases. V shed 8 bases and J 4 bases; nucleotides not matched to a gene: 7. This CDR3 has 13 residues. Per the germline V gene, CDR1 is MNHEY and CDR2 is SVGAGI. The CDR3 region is CASRQGIFTEAFF. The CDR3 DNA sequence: TGTGCCAGCCGACAGGGCATATTCACTGAAGCTTTCTTT.

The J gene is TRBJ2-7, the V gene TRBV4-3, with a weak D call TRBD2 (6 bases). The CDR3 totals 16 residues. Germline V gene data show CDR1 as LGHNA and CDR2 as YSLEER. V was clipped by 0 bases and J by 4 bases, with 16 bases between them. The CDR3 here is CASSQDWFREAYEQYF. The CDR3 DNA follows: TGCGCCAGCAGCCAAGACTGGTTCAGGGAGGCGTACGAGCAGTACTTC.

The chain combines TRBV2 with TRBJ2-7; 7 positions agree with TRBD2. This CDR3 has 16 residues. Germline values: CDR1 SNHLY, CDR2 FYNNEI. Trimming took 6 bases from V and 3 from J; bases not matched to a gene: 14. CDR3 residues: CASRAGRGLGLYEQYF. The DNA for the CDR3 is TGTGCCAGCAGGGCGGGGAGGGGATTGGGTCTCTACGAGCAGTACTTC.

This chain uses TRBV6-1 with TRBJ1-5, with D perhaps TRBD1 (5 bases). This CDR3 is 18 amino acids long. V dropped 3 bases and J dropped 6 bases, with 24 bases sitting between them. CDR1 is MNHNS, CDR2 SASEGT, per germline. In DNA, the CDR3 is TGTGCCAGCAGTGATCTTTTGGGGGGGGTTGGAGCTGGTCAGCCCCAGCATTTT. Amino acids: CASSDLLGGVGAGQPQHF.

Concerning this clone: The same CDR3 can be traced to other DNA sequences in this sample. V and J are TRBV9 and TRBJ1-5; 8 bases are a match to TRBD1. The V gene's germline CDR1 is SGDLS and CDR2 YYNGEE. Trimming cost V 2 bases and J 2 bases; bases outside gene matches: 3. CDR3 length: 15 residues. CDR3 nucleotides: TGTGCCAGCAGCGTGGGGACAGGAGGCAATCAGCCCCAGCATTTT. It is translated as CASSVGTGGNQPQHF.

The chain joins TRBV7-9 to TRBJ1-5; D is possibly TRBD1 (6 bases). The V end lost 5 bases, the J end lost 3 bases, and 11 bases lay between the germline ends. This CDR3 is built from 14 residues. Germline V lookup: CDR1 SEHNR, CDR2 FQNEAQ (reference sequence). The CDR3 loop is CASSHTGTNQPQHF. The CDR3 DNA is TGTGCCAGCAGCCATACAGGGACCAATCAGCCCCAGCATTTT. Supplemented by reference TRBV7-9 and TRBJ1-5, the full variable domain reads DTGVSQNPRHKITKRGQNVTFRCDPISEHNRLYWYRQTLGQGPEFLTYFQNEAQLEKSRLLSDRFSAERPKGSFSTLEIQRTEQGDSAMYLCASSHTGTNQPQHFGDGTRLSIL.

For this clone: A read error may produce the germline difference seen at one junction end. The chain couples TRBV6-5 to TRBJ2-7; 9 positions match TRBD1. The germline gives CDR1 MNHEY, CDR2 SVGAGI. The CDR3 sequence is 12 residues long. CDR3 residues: CASSFAGTGLNF. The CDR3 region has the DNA TGTGCCAGCAGTTTTGCGGGGACAGGGTTGAACTTC.

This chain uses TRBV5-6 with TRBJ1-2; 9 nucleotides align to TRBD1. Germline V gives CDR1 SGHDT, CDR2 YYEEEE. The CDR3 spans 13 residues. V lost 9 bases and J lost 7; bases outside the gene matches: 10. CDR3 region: CATRNRGPAGYTF. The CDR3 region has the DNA TGTGCCACCCGAAACAGGGGGCCGGCTGGCTACACCTTC.

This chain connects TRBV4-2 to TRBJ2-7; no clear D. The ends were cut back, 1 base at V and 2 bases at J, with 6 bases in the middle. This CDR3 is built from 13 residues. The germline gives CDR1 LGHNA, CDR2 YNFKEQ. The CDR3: CASSQGSAYEQYF. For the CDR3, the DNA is TGTGCCAGCAGCCAAGGAAGCGCCTACGAGCAGTACTTC.

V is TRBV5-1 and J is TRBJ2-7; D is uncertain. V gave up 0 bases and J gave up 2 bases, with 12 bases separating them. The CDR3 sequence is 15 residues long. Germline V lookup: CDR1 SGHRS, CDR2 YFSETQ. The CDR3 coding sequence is TGCGCCAGCAGCTTGGAAAAACGGCAGGCCTACGAGCAGTACTTC. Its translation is CASSLEKRQAYEQYF.

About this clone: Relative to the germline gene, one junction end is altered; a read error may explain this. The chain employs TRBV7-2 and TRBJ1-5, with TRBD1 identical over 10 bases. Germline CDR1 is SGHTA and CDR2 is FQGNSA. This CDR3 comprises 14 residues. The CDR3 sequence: CASARDRGDQHQHF. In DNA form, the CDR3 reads TGTGCCAGTGCCCGGGACAGGGGCGATCAGCACCAGCATTTT.

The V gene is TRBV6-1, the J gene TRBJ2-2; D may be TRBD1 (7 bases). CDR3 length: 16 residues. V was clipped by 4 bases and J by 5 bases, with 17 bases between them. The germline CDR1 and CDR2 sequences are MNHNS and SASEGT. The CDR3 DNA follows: TGTGCCAGCAGTGGGAACCAGGGGGGATTAACCGGGGAGCTGTTTTTT. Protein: CASSGNQGGLTGELFF.

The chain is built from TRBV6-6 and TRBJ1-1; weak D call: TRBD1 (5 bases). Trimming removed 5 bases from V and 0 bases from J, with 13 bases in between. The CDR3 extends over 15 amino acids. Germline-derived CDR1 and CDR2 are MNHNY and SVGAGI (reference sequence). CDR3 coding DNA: TGTGCCAGCAGTATCATTGGGGCTCTGAACACTGAAGCTTTCTTT. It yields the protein CASSIIGALNTEAFF.

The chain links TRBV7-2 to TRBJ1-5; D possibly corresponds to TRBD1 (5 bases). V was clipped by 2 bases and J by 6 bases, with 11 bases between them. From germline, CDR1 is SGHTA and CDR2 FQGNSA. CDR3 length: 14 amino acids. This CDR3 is CASSLKTGLQPQHF. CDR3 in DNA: TGTGCCAGCAGCTTAAAAACAGGCCTTCAGCCCCAGCATTTT.

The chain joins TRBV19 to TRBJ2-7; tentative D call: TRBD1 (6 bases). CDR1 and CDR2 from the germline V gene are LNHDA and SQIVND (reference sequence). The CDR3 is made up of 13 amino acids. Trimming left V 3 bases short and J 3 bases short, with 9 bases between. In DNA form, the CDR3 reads TGTGCCAGTAGTATGAAAGGGGGCTACGAGCAGTACTTC. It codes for CASSMKGGYEQYF. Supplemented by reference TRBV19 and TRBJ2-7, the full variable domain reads DGGITQSPKYLFRKEGQNVTLSCEQNLNHDAMYWYRQDPGQGLRLIYYSQIVNDFQKGDIAEGYSVSREKKESFPLTVTSAQKNPTAFYLCASSMKGGYEQYFGPGTRLTVT.